This record concerns one T cell receptor beta chain sequence. Its antigen is not identified. The CDR3 spans 13 residues. Germline V CDR1 and CDR2: MGHRA, YSYEKL. Between the trimmed V and J ends, which lost 3 bases and 3 bases, there was a span of 9 bases. These data belong to a study of cytomegalovirus exposure and HLA in healthy donors. Study-wide context: One earlier analysis, a look at about 179 million T cells, found about 100 million unique TCR beta sequences.

General study findings and limits: The dataset shows that most TCR sequences were rare, while some public TCRs occurred in many donors.

Primers included in the PCR were 60 Vbeta and 13 Jbeta primers. In the study's own analysis: Approximately 80 million unique TCR beta chains, about 11 million of them shared, were counted by a later analysis. Profiled with immunoSEQ multiplex PCR; TCRdb holds only in-frame clones, not every one. Clone size and V and J calls were adopted from that table, with D and trimming inferred from the DNA. The sample records over 65,000 clones, around three quarters being singletons. Sample: PBMCs. The rearrangement uses TRBV4-1 and TRBJ2-7; a weak D match, TRBD1 (6 bases). This sequence originates from a man aged 55 to 70 in good health and CMV-seropositive. The CDR3 DNA reads as TGCGCCAGCAGCCATCAACAGGGCTACGAGCAGTACTTC. Protein: CASSHQQGYEQYF.